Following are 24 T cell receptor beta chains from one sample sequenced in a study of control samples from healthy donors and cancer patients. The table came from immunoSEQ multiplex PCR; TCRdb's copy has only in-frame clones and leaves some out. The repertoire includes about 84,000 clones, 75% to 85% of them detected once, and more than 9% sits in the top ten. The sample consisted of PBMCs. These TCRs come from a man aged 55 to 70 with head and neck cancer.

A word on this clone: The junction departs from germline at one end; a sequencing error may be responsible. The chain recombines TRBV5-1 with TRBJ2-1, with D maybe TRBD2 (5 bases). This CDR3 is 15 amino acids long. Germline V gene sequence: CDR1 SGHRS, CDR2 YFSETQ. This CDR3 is CSSSLDFGGGCEQFF. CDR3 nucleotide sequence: TGCTCCAGCAGCTTGGATTTTGGAGGCGGCTGTGAGCAGTTCTTC.

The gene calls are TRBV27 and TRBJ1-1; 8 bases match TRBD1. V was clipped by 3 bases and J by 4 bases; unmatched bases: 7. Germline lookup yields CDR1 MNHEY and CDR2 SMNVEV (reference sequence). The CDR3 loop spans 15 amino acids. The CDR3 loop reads CASSLLGQGATEAFF. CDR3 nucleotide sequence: TGTGCCAGCAGTTTGTTAGGACAGGGAGCCACTGAAGCTTTCTTT.

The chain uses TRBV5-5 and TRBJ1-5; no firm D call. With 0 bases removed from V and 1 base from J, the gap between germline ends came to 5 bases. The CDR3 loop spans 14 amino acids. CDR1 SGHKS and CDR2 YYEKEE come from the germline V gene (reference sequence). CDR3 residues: CASSLVSSNQPQHF. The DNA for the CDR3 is TGTGCCAGCAGCTTGGTATCCAGCAATCAGCCCCAGCATTTT.

The CDR3 here is CASSDGLGSGYTF. Written as DNA, the CDR3 is TGTGCCAGCAGCGACGGACTCGGAAGTGGCTACACCTTC. The rearrangement uses TRBV5-4 and TRBJ1-2; D call uncertain. CDR1 is SGHNT, CDR2 YYREEE, per germline (reference sequence). Trimming shortened V by 4 bases and J by 7 bases, and 14 bases separated the two germline ends. CDR3 length: 13 amino acids. Full variable domain (rest looked up from reference TRBV5-4 and TRBJ1-2): ETGVTQSPTHLIKTRGQQVTLRCSSQSGHNTVSWYQQALGQGPQFIFQYYREEENGRGNFPPRFSGLQFPNYSSELNVNALELDDSALYLCASSDGLGSGYTFGSGTRLTVV.

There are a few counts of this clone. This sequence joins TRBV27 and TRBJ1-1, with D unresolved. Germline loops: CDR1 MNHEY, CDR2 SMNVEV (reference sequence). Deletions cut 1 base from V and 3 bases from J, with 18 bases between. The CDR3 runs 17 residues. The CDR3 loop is CASSLYDMKKTHTEAFF. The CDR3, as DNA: TGTGCCAGCAGTTTATACGACATGAAAAAGACCCACACTGAAGCTTTCTTT.

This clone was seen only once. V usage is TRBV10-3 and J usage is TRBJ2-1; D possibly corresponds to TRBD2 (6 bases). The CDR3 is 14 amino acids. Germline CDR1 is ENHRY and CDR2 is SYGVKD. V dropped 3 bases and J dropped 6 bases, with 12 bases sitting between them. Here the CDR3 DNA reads TGTGCCATCAGTGAAGCGGGCCTGGGCAATGAGCAGTTCTTC. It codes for CAISEAGLGNEQFF.

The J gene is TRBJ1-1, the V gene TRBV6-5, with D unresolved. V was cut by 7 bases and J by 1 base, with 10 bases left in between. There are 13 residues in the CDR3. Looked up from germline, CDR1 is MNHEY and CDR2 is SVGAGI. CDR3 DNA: TGTGCCAGCACACGGGCGGGGAACACTGAAGCTTTCTTT. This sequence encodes CASTRAGNTEAFF.

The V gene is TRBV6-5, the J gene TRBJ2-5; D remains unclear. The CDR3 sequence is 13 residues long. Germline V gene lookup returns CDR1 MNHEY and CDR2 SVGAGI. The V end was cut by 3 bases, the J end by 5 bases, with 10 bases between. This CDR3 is CASSYRLGETQYF. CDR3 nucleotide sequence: TGTGCCAGCAGTTATCGCCTCGGGGAGACCCAGTACTTC.

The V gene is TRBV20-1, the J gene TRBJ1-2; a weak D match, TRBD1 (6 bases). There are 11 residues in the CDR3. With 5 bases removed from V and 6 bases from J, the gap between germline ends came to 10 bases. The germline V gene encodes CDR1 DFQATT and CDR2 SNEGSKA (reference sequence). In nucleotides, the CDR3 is TGCAGTGCTGGTACAGGGAATGGCTACACCTTC. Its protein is CSAGTGNGYTF.

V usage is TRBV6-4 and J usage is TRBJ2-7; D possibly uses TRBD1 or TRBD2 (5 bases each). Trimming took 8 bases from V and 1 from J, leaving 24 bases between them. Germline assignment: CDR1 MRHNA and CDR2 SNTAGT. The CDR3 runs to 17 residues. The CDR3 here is CASPSRGVAILSYEQYF. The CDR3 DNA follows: TGTGCCAGCCCATCCCGAGGGGTAGCGATTTTATCCTACGAGCAGTACTTC.

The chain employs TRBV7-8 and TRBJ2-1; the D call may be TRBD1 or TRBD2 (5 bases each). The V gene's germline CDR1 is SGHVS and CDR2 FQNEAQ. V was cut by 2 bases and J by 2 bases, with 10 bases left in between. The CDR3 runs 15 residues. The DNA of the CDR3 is TGTGCCAGCAGCTTAAGGGACCACGCCTACAATGAGCAGTTCTTC. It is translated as CASSLRDHAYNEQFF.

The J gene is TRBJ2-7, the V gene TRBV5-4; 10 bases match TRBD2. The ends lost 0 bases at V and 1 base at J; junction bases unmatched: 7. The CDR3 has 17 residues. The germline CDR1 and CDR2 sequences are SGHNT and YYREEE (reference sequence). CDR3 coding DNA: TGTGCCAGCAGCTTGGGAGGCACTAGCGGGGCTTCCTACGAGCAGTACTTC. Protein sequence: CASSLGGTSGASYEQYF.

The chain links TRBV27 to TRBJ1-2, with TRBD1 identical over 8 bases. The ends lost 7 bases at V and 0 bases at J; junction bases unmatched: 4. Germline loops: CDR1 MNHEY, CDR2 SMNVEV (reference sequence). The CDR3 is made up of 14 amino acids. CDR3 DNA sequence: TGTGCCAGCACCCCGACAGGGGCTAACTATGGCTACACCTTC. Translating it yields CASTPTGANYGYTF.

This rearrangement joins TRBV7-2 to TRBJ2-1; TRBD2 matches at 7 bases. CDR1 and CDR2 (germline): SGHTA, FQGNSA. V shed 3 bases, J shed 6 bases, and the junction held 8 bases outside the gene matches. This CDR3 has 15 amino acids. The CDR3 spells CASSLSGTRGNEQFF. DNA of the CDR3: TGTGCCAGCAGCTTGAGCGGGACTCGCGGCAATGAGCAGTTCTTC.

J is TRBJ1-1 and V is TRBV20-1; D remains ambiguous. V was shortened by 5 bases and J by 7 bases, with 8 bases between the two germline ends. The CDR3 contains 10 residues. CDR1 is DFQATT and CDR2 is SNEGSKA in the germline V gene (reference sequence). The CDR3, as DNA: TGCAGTGCTCTGGAGGTTGAAGCTTTCTTT. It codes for CSALEVEAFF.

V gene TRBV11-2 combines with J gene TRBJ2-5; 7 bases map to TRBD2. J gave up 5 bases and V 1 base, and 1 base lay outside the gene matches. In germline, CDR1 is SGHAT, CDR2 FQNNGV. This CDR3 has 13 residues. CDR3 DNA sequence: TGTGCCAGCAGCTTAGTGGGGGGGGAGACCCAGTACTTC. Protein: CASSLVGGETQYF.

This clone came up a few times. The CDR3 reads CASSFVPNYEQYF. In DNA, the CDR3 is TGCGCCAGCAGCTTCGTCCCGAACTACGAGCAGTACTTC. The chain is built from TRBV5-1 and TRBJ2-7; D ambiguous. The ends were cut back, 2 bases at V and 3 bases at J, with 9 bases in the middle. Germline values: CDR1 SGHRS, CDR2 YFSETQ. This CDR3 has 13 residues.

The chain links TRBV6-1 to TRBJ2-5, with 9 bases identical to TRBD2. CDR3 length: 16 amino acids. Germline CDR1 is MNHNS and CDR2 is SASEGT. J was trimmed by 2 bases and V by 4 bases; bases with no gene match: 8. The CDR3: CASSVSSGRVQETQYF. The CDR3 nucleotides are TGTGCCAGCAGTGTGAGTAGCGGGAGAGTACAAGAGACCCAGTACTTC.

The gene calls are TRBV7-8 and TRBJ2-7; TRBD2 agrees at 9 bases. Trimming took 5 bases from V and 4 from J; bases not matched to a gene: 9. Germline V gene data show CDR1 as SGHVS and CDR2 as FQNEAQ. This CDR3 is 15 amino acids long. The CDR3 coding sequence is TGTGCCAGCAGCCCGACTAGCGGTAATCCTTACGAGCAGTACTTC. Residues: CASSPTSGNPYEQYF.

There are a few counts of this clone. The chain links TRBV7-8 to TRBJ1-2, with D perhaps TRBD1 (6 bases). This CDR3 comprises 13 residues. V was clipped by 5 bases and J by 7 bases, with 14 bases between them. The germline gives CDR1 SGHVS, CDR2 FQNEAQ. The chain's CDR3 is CASSHRDLRGYTF. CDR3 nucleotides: TGTGCCAGCAGCCACAGGGACCTGCGTGGCTACACCTTC.

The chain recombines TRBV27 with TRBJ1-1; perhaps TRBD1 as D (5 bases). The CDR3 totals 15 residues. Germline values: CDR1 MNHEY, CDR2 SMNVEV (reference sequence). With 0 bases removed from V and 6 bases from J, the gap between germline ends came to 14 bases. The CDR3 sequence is CASSLSTFGRAEAFF. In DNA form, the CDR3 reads TGTGCCAGCAGTTTATCGACCTTTGGCAGGGCTGAAGCTTTCTTT.

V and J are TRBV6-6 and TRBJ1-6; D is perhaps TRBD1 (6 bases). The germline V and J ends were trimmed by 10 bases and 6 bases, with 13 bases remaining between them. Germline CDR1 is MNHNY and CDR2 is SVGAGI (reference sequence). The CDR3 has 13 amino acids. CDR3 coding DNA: TGTGCCATACGAGGACAGCTTAATTCACCCCTCCACTTT. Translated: CAIRGQLNSPLHF.

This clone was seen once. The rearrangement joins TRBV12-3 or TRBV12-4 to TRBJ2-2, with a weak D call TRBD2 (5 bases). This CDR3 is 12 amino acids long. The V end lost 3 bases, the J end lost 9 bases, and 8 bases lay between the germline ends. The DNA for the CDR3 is TGTGCCAGCAGTTTGACTACCAGGGAGCTGTTTTTT. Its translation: CASSLTTRELFF.

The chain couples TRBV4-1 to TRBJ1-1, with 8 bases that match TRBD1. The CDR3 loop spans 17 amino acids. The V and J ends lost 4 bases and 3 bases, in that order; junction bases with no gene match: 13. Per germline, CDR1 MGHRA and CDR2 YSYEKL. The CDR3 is CASSLSAIRTGHTEAFF. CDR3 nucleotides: TGCGCCAGCAGCCTAAGTGCTATCAGGACAGGGCACACTGAAGCTTTCTTT.